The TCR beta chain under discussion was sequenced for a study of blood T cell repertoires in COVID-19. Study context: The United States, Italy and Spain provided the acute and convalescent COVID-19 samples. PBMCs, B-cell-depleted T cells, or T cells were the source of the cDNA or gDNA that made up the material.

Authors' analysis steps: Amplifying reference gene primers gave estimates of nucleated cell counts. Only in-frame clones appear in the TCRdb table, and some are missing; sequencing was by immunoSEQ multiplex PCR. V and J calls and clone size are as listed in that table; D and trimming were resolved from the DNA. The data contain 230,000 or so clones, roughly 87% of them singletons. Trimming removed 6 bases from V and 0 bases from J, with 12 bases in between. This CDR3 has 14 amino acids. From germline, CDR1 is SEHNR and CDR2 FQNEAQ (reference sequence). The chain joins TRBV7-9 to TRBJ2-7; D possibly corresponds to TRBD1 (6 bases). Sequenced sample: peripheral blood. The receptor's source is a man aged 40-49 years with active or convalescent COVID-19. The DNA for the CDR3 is TGTGCCAGCAGTAGGACAGTACACTCCTACGAGCAGTACTTC. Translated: CASSRTVHSYEQYF.